This T cell receptor beta chain was captured in a study of blood T cells in healthy people across ages. Findings of the study overall: Higher diversity and more naive CD4+ cells were features of long-lived donors, compared to aged donors.

This clonotype appeared a few times. Its antigen is not known. Trimming removed 3 bases from V and 3 bases from J; junction bases left unmatched: 5. This CDR3 spans 15 amino acids. Germline CDR1 is SEHNR and CDR2 is FQNEAQ (reference sequence). Then a second PCR, running about 7 to 11 cycles, was carried out with a sample-barcoded 5' primer and a J-beta primer mix. MiXCR, run by TCRdb on the 5' RACE reads, gives a single entry per CDR3 protein. The data hold about 1.6 million distinct CDR3 sequences, with around 36% observed a single time. This sequence joins TRBV7-9 and TRBJ2-7; TRBD2 aligns across 10 bases. The sample taken for sequencing was blood. This TCR came from a woman between 25 and 40 years old in good health. CDR3: CASSFWTSGGYEQYF. CDR3 DNA sequence: TGTGCCAGCAGCTTTTGGACTAGCGGTGGCTACGAGCAGTACTTC.